This T cell receptor (beta chain) comes out of a study of blood T cell repertoires in COVID-19. Measured with immunoSEQ multiplex PCR; TCRdb has only the in-frame clones, and not every one. The table records 250,000 to 300,000 clones, approximately 91% of them present only once. The germline gives CDR1 MNHEY, CDR2 SMNVEV (reference sequence). V was clipped by 3 bases and J by 7 bases, with 10 bases between them. CDR3 length: 13 amino acids. The chain recombines TRBV27 with TRBJ2-1; TRBD1 might be the D (6 bases). This receptor was obtained from a woman aged 40 to 50 who had recovered from COVID-19. Source material: peripheral blood. This chain's CDR3 is CASSLAGDNEQFF. The CDR3 bases are TGTGCCAGCAGTTTGGCAGGGGATAATGAGCAGTTCTTC.